This entry describes one T cell receptor (beta chain). This record comes from a study of T cell responses to AZD1222 COVID-19 vaccine. The CDR3 length is 12 residues. Germline values: CDR1 SGHRS, CDR2 YFSETQ. V dropped 0 bases and J dropped 7 bases, with 7 bases sitting between them. Libraries were prepared by immunoSEQ multiplex PCR; TCRdb keeps only in-frame clonotypes and omits some of them. The table lists roughly 150,000 clones, under 95% of them singletons. The genes are TRBV5-1 and TRBJ1-1; D is uncertain. The sequencing here drew on peripheral blood, taken on day 0 of AZD1222 vaccination. The receptor was derived from an adult in good health. CDR3 in amino acids: CASSLGRGEAFF. The CDR3 DNA follows: TGCGCCAGCAGCTTGGGTAGAGGTGAAGCTTTCTTT.